This entry describes one T cell receptor (beta chain). The sample is drawn from a study of blood T cell dynamics during melanoma immunotherapy. Repertoires were generated with immunoSEQ multiplex PCR, while TCRdb's copy carries only in-frame clones and drops some. The repertoire consists of around 13,000 clones, with 90% to 95% occurring once and the leading ten covering approximately 0.19%. CDR3 length: 19 residues. CDR1 is SGHTA, CDR2 FQGNSA, per germline. Trimming took 0 bases from V and 1 from J, leaving 21 bases between them. Specified time point: week 3, after first cycle of checkpoint inhibitor. Sampling occurred pretreatment (T0) and at week 3 (W3), after cycle one of checkpoint blockade. No patient had earlier systemic cancer treatment, concurrent immunosuppressants, or another active cancer.

The input for sequencing was effector memory CD8+ T cells from blood, taken from a patient treated with checkpoint blockade. V usage is TRBV7-2 and J usage is TRBJ1-1, with D possibly TRBD1 on 6 matching bases. This TCR came from a human donor with melanoma. For the CDR3, the DNA is TGTGCCAGCAGCTTAGCGAGAAAGGACAGACCCCCAGGGAACACTGAAGCTTTCTTT. It translates to CASSLARKDRPPGNTEAFF.